The clone carrying this T cell receptor (beta chain) appeared a few times. Its antigen is not known. The data originate from a study of response to subunit inactivated influenza vaccine. CDR1 and CDR2 (germline): SGHVS, FQNEAQ. The CDR3 contains 15 residues. Trimming pared 1 base from V and 5 bases from J, leaving 9 bases between. Regarding the study as a whole: Researchers suggested that each seasonal influenza vaccination recruits few new T cells.

TCRdb independently ran MiXCR on the RT-PCR reads; one entry per CDR3 protein. The sample comprises roughly 500,000 distinct CDR3 sequences, around 25% of which are singletons, and 1.9% rests with the top ten. This chain links TRBV7-8 with TRBJ1-6; D is unclear. Sequencing used CD4+ T cells sorted from PBMCs, obtained 5 to 6 days after vaccination. The sequence derives from a man in his fifties or sixties who received an inactivated influenza vaccine. CDR3 nucleotides: TGTGCCAGCAGCTTAGACGTCCGGAATAATTCACCCCTCCACTTT. Its protein product is CASSLDVRNNSPLHF.